This T cell receptor beta chain was captured in a study of cytomegalovirus exposure and HLA in healthy donors. Study-wide points: In vitro confirmation showed a few CMV-associated chains to be CMV antigen specific.

Turning to this clone: Its target is not known.

Sequencing was performed with immunoSEQ multiplex PCR; in TCRdb, only in-frame clones are kept and a portion is missing. This table has tens of thousands of clones, roughly 83% appearing once. The sample consisted of PBMCs. This receptor was obtained from a young woman in good health and CMV-seropositive.

The CDR3: CASSLLGTETYEQYF. The CDR3 DNA reads TGTGCCAGCAGTTTATTGGGGACAGAGACCTACGAGCAGTACTTC. This sequence joins TRBV27 and TRBJ2-7; 7 positions match TRBD1. The V segment lost 1 base and the J segment 2 bases; nucleotides outside the gene matches: 5. The germline V gene encodes CDR1 MNHEY and CDR2 SMNVEV (reference sequence). The CDR3 consists of 15 residues.